These 17 T cell receptor beta chains came from one sample sequenced in a study of graft-versus-host responses after intestinal transplantation. Sequenced by immunoSEQ multiplex PCR; TCRdb stores in-frame clones only, minus some. The sample has approximately 81,000 clones; over 75% are singletons. For these TCRs, the target antigens are not known. The source material was unstimulated CD8+ T cells sorted from spleen or lymph node cells, sampled before transplant. All receptors come from a human donor who was the organ donor for an intestinal transplant.

This clone was recorded once. The V gene is TRBV27, the J gene TRBJ2-5, with TRBD2 matching over 9 bases. This CDR3 contains 15 residues. V was clipped by 6 bases and J by 2 bases; unmatched bases: 7. CDR1 and CDR2 (germline): MNHEY, SMNVEV (reference sequence). In DNA, the CDR3 is TGTGCCAGCAGGTTAATAGCGGGGGCACAAGAGACCCAGTACTTC. Protein sequence: CASRLIAGAQETQYF.

This clone was detected only once. The chain joins TRBV7-9 to TRBJ1-2; perhaps TRBD1 as D (6 bases). This CDR3 has 14 amino acids. V dropped 6 bases and J dropped 1 base, with 12 bases sitting between them. Germline V gene lookup returns CDR1 SEHNR and CDR2 FQNEAQ (reference sequence). The CDR3 loop is CASSLTGYNYGYTF. DNA for the CDR3: TGTGCCAGCAGTTTGACAGGCTATAACTATGGCTACACCTTC. Based on the CDR3 plus reference TRBV7-9 and TRBJ1-2, the full variable domain is DTGVSQNPRHKITKRGQNVTFRCDPISEHNRLYWYRQTLGQGPEFLTYFQNEAQLEKSRLLSDRFSAERPKGSFSTLEIQRTEQGDSAMYLCASSLTGYNYGYTFGSGTRLTVV.

CDR3 in DNA: TGTGCCAGCAGTCCCCCCCGGCGGGACATTCAGTACTTC. This gives the protein CASSPPRRDIQYF. J is TRBJ2-4 and V is TRBV27, with D possibly TRBD2 on 5 matching bases. Germline V gene sequence: CDR1 MNHEY, CDR2 SMNVEV (reference sequence). This CDR3 spans 13 amino acids. Trimming left V 5 bases short and J 8 bases short, with 13 bases between.

The genes are TRBV2 and TRBJ2-4; 7 bases match TRBD2. Germline loops: CDR1 SNHLY, CDR2 FYNNEI. The CDR3 covers 14 residues. Trimming at V came to 8 bases and at J to 7 bases, leaving 11 bases not matched to a gene. CDR3 residues: CASGDADGRNIQYF. CDR3 sequence (DNA): TGTGCCAGCGGGGATGCCGACGGGAGGAACATTCAGTACTTC.

The V call is TRBV7-9, the J call TRBJ1-4, with 8 bases fitting TRBD1. Losses at the gene ends were 5 bases for V and 7 bases for J; bases not matched to a gene: 6. This CDR3 spans 14 amino acids. From germline, CDR1 is SEHNR and CDR2 FQNEAQ (reference sequence). The CDR3 region has the DNA TGTGCCAGCAGCCAAGGACAGGGTTTTGAAAAACTGTTTTTT. Translating gives CASSQGQGFEKLFF.

This clone was detected only once. The chain combines TRBV28 with TRBJ1-1; 8 positions match TRBD1. V was clipped by 3 bases and J by 6 bases; unmatched bases: 9. There are 15 residues in the CDR3. Germline CDR1 is MDHEN and CDR2 is SYDVKM. DNA of the CDR3: TGTGCCAGCAGTTTTTTTTCGGGACAGGCCGCTGAAGCTTTCTTT. This sequence encodes CASSFFSGQAAEAFF.

The chain links TRBV7-9 to TRBJ1-1; weak D call: TRBD1 (5 bases). The V gene's germline CDR1 is SEHNR and CDR2 FQNEAQ (reference sequence). The CDR3 is made up of 15 amino acids. V lost 5 bases and J 6 bases, leaving 19 bases between the germline ends. CDR3 bases: TGTGCCAGCAGCCCCGGGAGTTGGGGGAGGGCTGAAGCTTTCTTT. It is translated as CASSPGSWGRAEAFF.

The chain uses TRBV19 and TRBJ1-1; D might be TRBD1 (6 bases). The CDR3 contains 14 residues. The germline V gene has CDR1 LNHDA and CDR2 SQIVND (reference sequence). Deletions cut 5 bases from V and 1 base from J, with 11 bases between. The CDR3 protein is CASSVQTGNTEAFF. In DNA form, the CDR3 reads TGTGCCAGTAGTGTTCAGACAGGGAACACTGAAGCTTTCTTT.

This clone was seen a single time. The CDR3 nucleotides are TGTGCCAGCTATAGACTATTTAAGGCTAGAGAGACCCAGTACTTC. Amino acid sequence: CASYRLFKARETQYF. This chain uses TRBV2 with TRBJ2-5, with D perhaps TRBD2 (5 bases). V gave up 8 bases and J gave up 4 bases, with 20 bases separating them. Germline CDR1 SNHLY, CDR2 FYNNEI. The CDR3 spans 15 residues.

The V gene is TRBV28, the J gene TRBJ1-2; D gene unclear. The CDR3 loop spans 14 amino acids. Germline V CDR1 and CDR2: MDHEN, SYDVKM. V was trimmed by 3 bases and J by 5 bases, leaving 13 bases between them. In DNA form, the CDR3 reads TGTGCCAGCAGTTTCTCGGGCAATCATTATGGCTACACCTTC. As protein: CASSFSGNHYGYTF.

As for this clone: A read error may account for a junction end that differs from germline. The gene calls are TRBV5-6 and TRBJ2-7, with D maybe TRBD2 (5 bases). The CDR3 is 12 residues long. The V gene's germline CDR1 is SGHDT and CDR2 YYEEEE. This CDR3 reads CASSLAAGGPSF. The CDR3 DNA is TGTGCCAGCAGCTTGGCCGCGGGTGGACCCTCCTTC.

This chain links TRBV29-1 with TRBJ2-7; no reliable D call. Per the germline V gene, CDR1 is SQVTM and CDR2 is ANQGSEA. The V end lost 4 bases, the J end lost 5 bases, and 12 bases lay between the germline ends. The CDR3 length is 12 residues. The CDR3 nucleotides read TGCAGCGTTGGACGATACACGGACGAGCAGTACTTC. This sequence encodes CSVGRYTDEQYF.

The chain carries TRBV5-1 and TRBJ2-7; TRBD1 agrees at 8 bases. V shed 4 bases, J shed 2 bases, and the junction held 11 bases outside the gene matches. The germline CDR1 and CDR2 sequences are SGHRS and YFSETQ. The CDR3 contains 16 residues. The CDR3 bases are TGCGCCAGCAGCCGAGAACCCGGGACAGGACCCTACGAGCAGTACTTC. This codes for CASSREPGTGPYEQYF.

V is TRBV10-3 and J is TRBJ2-5, with D unclear. V was clipped by 3 bases and J by 2 bases, with 7 bases between them. CDR3 length: 13 residues. The germline CDR1 and CDR2 sequences are ENHRY and SYGVKD. The CDR3 DNA follows: TGTGCCATCAGTGATAGCAGGCAAGAGACCCAGTACTTC. Amino acid sequence: CAISDSRQETQYF.

The chain links TRBV7-9 to TRBJ1-2; tentatively, D is TRBD1 (6 bases). V shed 1 base and J shed 7 bases, with 7 bases lying between them. Germline CDR1 reads SEHNR; CDR2 reads FQNEAQ (reference sequence). This CDR3 is built from 12 residues. The CDR3 region is CASSLGGLGYTF. The CDR3, as DNA: TGTGCCAGCAGCTTAGGGGGGCTTGGCTACACCTTC.

Comments on this clone: Other DNA sequences in the sample encode the same CDR3. CDR3 nucleotide sequence: TGTGCCAGCAGTCCCGGACCGAACACTGAAGCTTTCTTT. This translates into CASSPGPNTEAFF. This sequence joins TRBV6-1 and TRBJ1-1, with unresolved D. This CDR3 comprises 13 residues. In germline, CDR1 is MNHNS, CDR2 SASEGT. Trimming shortened V by 5 bases and J by 1 base, and 8 bases separated the two germline ends.

The chain joins TRBV5-6 to TRBJ1-1, with D maybe TRBD1 (6 bases). Germline CDR1 reads SGHDT; CDR2 reads YYEEEE. This CDR3 contains 14 residues. Trimming removed 1 base at V and 7 bases at J, with 14 bases between. The CDR3 protein is CASSLYRTGSEAFF. The CDR3 DNA sequence: TGTGCCAGCAGCTTGTACAGAACAGGGAGTGAAGCTTTCTTT.